These T cell receptor beta chains were read from a single sample in a study of blood T cell repertoires in COVID-19. Repertoires were generated with immunoSEQ multiplex PCR, while TCRdb's copy carries only in-frame clones and drops some. The table has some 230,000 clones, about 80% seen once. The sequencing sample was made of peripheral blood. The receptors derive from a woman between 45 and 65 years old with acute or convalescent COVID-19. The CDR3 runs from the conserved cysteine through the conserved F or W. Fields, in order: CDR3 length, clone size, D gene, J gene, V gene, CDR3 protein, CDR3 DNA. The D gene is left open where the match is weak. Rows give clone size only sometimes, using once, few, many, or a class for an expanded clone.

14 | - | - | TRBJ1-2 | TRBV29-1 | CSVEAKAGAVGYTF | TGCAGCGTTGAAGCTAAAGCAGGGGCGGTCGGCTACACCTTC
15 | - | - | TRBJ2-1 | TRBV5-1 | CASSLIGGSYNEQFF | TGCGCCAGCAGCTTGATCGGGGGCTCCTACAATGAGCAGTTCTTC
19 | - | TRBD2 | TRBJ2-2 | TRBV11-3 | CASSPTGLAGGRWVGELFF | TGTGCCAGCAGCCCGACTGGACTAGCGGGGGGGCGTTGGGTCGGGGAGCTGTTTTTT
15 | - | TRBD1 | TRBJ2-5 | TRBV7-2 | CASSSDDRGQETQYF | TGTGCCAGCAGCTCGGACGACAGGGGTCAAGAGACCCAGTACTTC
14 | once | TRBD2 | TRBJ2-7 | TRBV9 | CASSRAGGPYEQYF | TGTGCCAGCAGCCGAGCGGGAGGGCCCTACGAGCAGTACTTC
13 | - | - | TRBJ2-5 | TRBV7-6 | CASSLNVLETQYF | TGTGCCAGCAGCTTAAACGTACTAGAGACCCAGTACTTC
14 | - | - | TRBJ2-5 | TRBV29-1 | CSVENGLNQETQYF | TGCAGCGTTGAAAACGGACTGAACCAAGAGACCCAGTACTTC
14 | - | - | TRBJ2-7 | TRBV28 | CASSFRTDHYEQYF | TGTGCCAGCAGTTTTCGGACAGACCACTACGAGCAGTACTTC
17 | - | TRBD1 | TRBJ1-5 | TRBV6-4 | CASREGDRGLRGQPQHF | TGTGCCAGCAGGGAGGGGGACAGGGGGCTGCGTGGTCAGCCCCAGCATTTT
13 | - | TRBD1 | TRBJ2-7 | TRBV12-3/TRBV12-4 | CASKRQGSYEQYF | TGTGCCAGCAAAAGACAGGGCTCCTACGAGCAGTACTTC
13 | few | - | TRBJ2-5 | TRBV10-3 | CAISESTEETQYF | TGTGCCATCAGTGAGTCGACAGAAGAGACCCAGTACTTC
14 | - | - | TRBJ1-6 | TRBV5-6 | CASSLDRAHSPLHF | TGTGCCAGCAGCTTGGACAGGGCGCATTCACCCCTCCACTTT
17 | - | TRBD2 | TRBJ2-5 | TRBV28 | CASSLTAGGTAQETQYF | TGTGCCAGCAGTTTAACCGCCGGGGGGACGGCGCAAGAGACCCAGTACTTC
16 | - | TRBD2 | TRBJ2-3 | TRBV2 | CASSAGEAGGSDTQYF | TGTGCCAGCAGTGCCGGGGAAGCGGGGGGGTCAGATACGCAGTATTTT
17 | - | TRBD2 | TRBJ2-7 | TRBV7-2 | CASSFGLAGGSRREQYF | TGTGCCAGCAGCTTTGGACTAGCGGGAGGTTCACGACGCGAGCAGTACTTC
12 | few | - | TRBJ1-2 | TRBV29-1 | CSVRQDSYGYTF | TGCAGCGTTCGACAGGACAGTTATGGCTACACCTTC
16 | - | - | TRBJ2-2 | TRBV10-3 | CAIRGATGGNTGELFF | TGTGCCATCAGGGGAGCGACGGGGGGCAACACCGGGGAGCTGTTTTTT
13 | - | - | TRBJ1-5 | TRBV3-1/TRBV3-2 | CASSKDRDQPQHF | TGTGCCAGCTCGAAGGACAGAGATCAGCCCCAGCATTTT
15 | - | - | TRBJ2-5 | TRBV6-5 | CASDLEGPFQETQYF | TGTGCCAGCGACCTGGAGGGACCTTTCCAAGAGACCCAGTACTTC
15 | - | - | TRBJ2-1 | TRBV24-1 | CATSAPGEEYNEQFF | TGTGCCACCAGTGCCCCAGGGGAAGAGTACAATGAGCAGTTCTTC
14 | once | TRBD1 | TRBJ1-4 | TRBV5-1 | CASSAPGQSEKLFF | TGCGCCAGCAGCGCGCCGGGACAGTCGGAAAAACTGTTTTTT
15 | - | - | TRBJ2-6 | TRBV28 | CASSGLPSGANVLTF | TGTGCCAGCAGCGGACTGCCCTCTGGGGCCAACGTCCTGACTTTC
15 | - | - | TRBJ2-2 | TRBV21-1 | CASSKPRLSAGELFF | TGTGCCAGCAGCAAACCTCGACTGTCGGCCGGGGAGCTGTTTTTT
15 | few | - | TRBJ2-7 | TRBV6-2/TRBV6-3 | CASSSTGRPTYEQYF | TGTGCCAGCAGTTCGACAGGGAGGCCTACCTACGAGCAGTACTTC
12 | - | - | TRBJ1-2 | TRBV2 | CASSAVGGGYTF | TGTGCCAGCAGCGCCGTAGGGGGAGGCTACACCTTC
14 | - | TRBD1 | TRBJ2-5 | TRBV9 | CASSADRGQETQYF | TGTGCCAGCAGCGCCGACAGGGGCCAAGAGACCCAGTACTTC
15 | - | TRBD1 | TRBJ2-5 | TRBV27 | CASSTAGTGEETQYF | TGTGCCAGCAGTACAGCCGGGACAGGGGAAGAGACCCAGTACTTC
15 | - | TRBD1 | TRBJ2-5 | TRBV5-1 | CASSGRDSSKETQYF | TGCGCCAGCAGCGGAAGGGACAGTTCTAAGGAGACCCAGTACTTC
15 | - | TRBD1 | TRBJ2-7 | TRBV7-9 | CASSSPGQGEYEQYF | TGTGCCAGCAGCTCCCCGGGACAGGGGGAATACGAGCAGTACTTC
14 | - | - | TRBJ2-5 | TRBV6-5 | CASSFGGGGETQYF | TGTGCCAGCAGTTTCGGGGGCGGGGGAGAGACCCAGTACTTC
13 | - | - | TRBJ2-7 | TRBV5-4 | CASSVTGSYEQYF | TGTGCCAGCAGCGTAACAGGGTCCTACGAGCAGTACTTC
11 | - | TRBD1 | TRBJ1-2 | TRBV30 | CAWSTGGGYTF | TGTGCCTGGAGTACAGGGGGGGGCTACACCTTC
14 | - | TRBD1 | TRBJ2-2 | TRBV3-1/TRBV3-2 | CASSRTGWNGELFF | TGTGCCAGCAGCCGGACAGGGTGGAACGGGGAGCTGTTTTTT
14 | once | - | TRBJ2-5 | TRBV4-1 | CASSLTQGSETQYF | TGCGCCAGCAGCCTTACACAGGGTAGCGAGACCCAGTACTTC
15 | - | TRBD2 | TRBJ2-7 | TRBV7-2 | CASSSLAGAAYEQYF | TGTGCCAGCAGCTCCCTAGCGGGGGCGGCCTACGAGCAGTACTTC
19 | - | TRBD1 | TRBJ2-3 | TRBV28 | CASSLSPHRTGADTDTQYF | TGTGCCAGCAGTTTATCCCCTCACCGCACAGGGGCGGATACAGATACGCAGTATTTT
17 | - | TRBD2 | TRBJ2-3 | TRBV3-1/TRBV3-2 | CASSQSLAGSLTDTQYF | TGTGCCAGCAGCCAGTCTCTAGCGGGGTCCCTCACAGATACGCAGTATTTT
15 | - | - | TRBJ2-4 | TRBV5-8 | CASSWGDLTKNIQYF | TGTGCCAGCAGCTGGGGGGACTTAACCAAAAACATTCAGTACTTC
15 | - | - | TRBJ2-1 | TRBV9 | CASSLGDWIFNEQFF | TGTGCCAGCAGCCTAGGGGACTGGATATTCAATGAGCAGTTCTTC
17 | - | - | TRBJ2-2 | TRBV9 | CASSVDLVGSSTGELFF | TGTGCCAGCAGCGTAGATCTTGTGGGCTCCAGCACCGGGGAGCTGTTTTTT
16 | - | TRBD1 | TRBJ2-1 | TRBV24-1 | CATSDQQGAFGDEQFF | TGTGCCACCAGTGATCAACAGGGGGCATTCGGGGATGAGCAGTTCTTC
14 | - | - | TRBJ2-7 | TRBV19 | CASSPAEDHYEQYF | TGTGCCAGTAGCCCCGCCGAGGATCACTACGAGCAGTACTTC
15 | - | - | TRBJ1-4 | TRBV25-1 | CASSEHGGTNEKLFF | TGTGCCAGCAGTGAACATGGGGGCACTAATGAAAAACTGTTTTTT
13 | - | - | TRBJ1-5 | TRBV5-8 | CASSPLRDQPQHF | TGTGCCAGCAGCCCTCTCCGTGATCAGCCCCAGCATTTT
11 | - | - | TRBJ2-1 | TRBV2 | CASRSVNEQFF | TGTGCCAGTCGCAGTGTCAATGAGCAGTTCTTC
16 | - | TRBD1 | TRBJ2-2 | TRBV24-1 | CATSDRTGWNTGELFF | TGTGCCACCAGTGACAGGACAGGCTGGAACACCGGGGAGCTGTTTTTT
14 | - | - | TRBJ2-5 | TRBV10-2 | CASSDSPVRETQYF | TGCGCCAGCAGTGACTCCCCCGTCCGGGAGACCCAGTACTTC
15 | once | TRBD1 | TRBJ1-5 | TRBV6-5 | CASSPGTGGLQPQHF | TGTGCCAGCAGCCCAGGGACAGGGGGTCTTCAGCCCCAGCATTTT
13 | - | - | TRBJ2-7 | TRBV28 | CASLLTNTGEQYF | TGTGCCAGCTTGCTCACTAACACGGGGGAGCAGTACTTC
13 | - | TRBD1 | TRBJ1-2 | TRBV5-1 | CASSLQGADGYTF | TGCGCCAGCAGTCTTCAGGGGGCCGATGGCTACACCTTC
13 | - | TRBD2 | TRBJ2-7 | TRBV18 | CASSPIAGEEQYF | TGTGCCAGCTCACCAATCGCGGGGGAGGAGCAGTACTTC